Listed below are T cell receptor beta chains from one sample, sequenced in a study of blood T cell repertoires in COVID-19. This table comes from immunoSEQ multiplex PCR, and its TCRdb copy is limited to in-frame clones, with some not included. In the table there are approximately 100,000 clones, around 80% of which are singletons. Sequencing was performed on peripheral blood. These receptors all stem from a man aged 65 to 85 with acute or convalescent COVID-19. CDR3s include the opening cysteine and the closing phenylalanine or tryptophan. The order of the fields is J gene, D gene, V gene, clone size, CDR3 DNA, CDR3 protein. The D gene is left open where the match is weak. Clone size appears in some rows only: once, few, many, or a class for an expanded clone.

TRBJ2-1 TRBD2 TRBV24-1 . TGTGCCACCAGTTCTACACTAGCGGACTACAATGAGCAGTTCTTC CATSSTLADYNEQFF
TRBJ2-7 TRBD1 TRBV5-1 . TGCGCCAGCAGCAATTCGGACAGGGGGAAATCCTACGAGCAGTACTTC CASSNSDRGKSYEQYF
TRBJ1-1 . TRBV19 few TGTGCCAGTAGGTCGCGGGGGTTTAACACTGAAGCTTTCTTT CASRSRGFNTEAFF
TRBJ1-4 . TRBV9 . TGTGCCAGCAGCGGCAGGGCAACTAATGAAAAACTGTTTTTT CASSGRATNEKLFF
TRBJ2-3 TRBD2 TRBV27 . TGTGCCAGCCGTAAGCGGGAAACTAGCACAGATACGCAGTATTTT CASRKRETSTDTQYF
TRBJ2-4 . TRBV2 . TGTGCCAGCCGCCAGACATTTAGCGGTATAGCCAAAAACATTCAGTACTTC CASRQTFSGIAKNIQYF
TRBJ2-7 TRBD2 TRBV6-2/TRBV6-3 . TGTGCCAGCAGTTCACCCGGGAGGGCGTCCTACGAGCAGTACTTC CASSSPGRASYEQYF
TRBJ2-6 . TRBV4-3 . TGCGCCAGCAGCCAAGCGGGTTACTCTGGGGCCAACGTCCTGACTTTC CASSQAGYSGANVLTF
TRBJ1-5 . TRBV12-3/TRBV12-4 . TGTGCCAGCACCGACAGCGGCAATCAGCCCCAGCATTTT CASTDSGNQPQHF
TRBJ1-1 . TRBV7-2 . TGTGCCAGCAGCCGAGGTTCGGCGACTGAAGCTTTCTTT CASSRGSATEAFF
TRBJ1-2 . TRBV19 . TGTGCCAGTAACTTTTTCAGGGCAAACTATGGCTACACCTTC CASNFFRANYGYTF
TRBJ2-5 TRBD2 TRBV7-3 . TGTGCCAGCAGCTTAAATCCCGGGACTAGCGGGAGTGAGACCCAGTACTTC CASSLNPGTSGSETQYF
TRBJ2-7 . TRBV7-9 . TGTGCCAGCAGCTTAGTTCAGGGCCCCTACGAGCAGTACTTC CASSLVQGPYEQYF
TRBJ1-2 . TRBV21-1 few TGTGCCAGCAGCAAGGGGACAGGGTGCCTCTCAGTCTATGGCTACACCTTC CASSKGTGCLSVYGYTF
TRBJ1-5 . TRBV28 . TGTGCCAGCAGTTTATTGGGGAGGGGAGGGGCACAGCAGCCCCAGCATTTT CASSLLGRGGAQQPQHF
TRBJ2-1 TRBD2 TRBV9 . TGTGCCAGCAGCGTAGTGGGTAGCGGGGGCTCCTACAATGAGCAGTTCTTC CASSVVGSGGSYNEQFF